Listed below are T cell receptor beta chains from one sample, sequenced in a study of T cell responses to AZD1222 COVID-19 vaccine. The data were produced by immunoSEQ multiplex PCR, yet TCRdb's version contains in-frame clones alone and is incomplete. The data hold fewer than 130,000 clones, with roughly 92% observed a single time. This specimen was peripheral blood, taken 28 days after the second AZD1222 dose. These receptors came from an adult who received the AZD1222 COVID-19 vaccine. Both conserved end residues are trimmed from each CDR3.

TRBJ1-1	TRBV3-1/TRBV3-2	ASSQTGGLGFEAF
TRBJ1-2	TRBV6-2/TRBV6-3	ASSRDRGQLNYGYT
TRBJ2-1	TRBV5-8	ASSLPGGIYNEQF
TRBJ1-6	TRBV11-2	ASSLRRDSPLH
TRBJ2-7	TRBV2	ATRDRTATYEQY
TRBJ1-4	TRBV7-6	ASSPFNREKLF
TRBJ2-5	TRBV9	ASSVGHREETQY
TRBJ1-5	TRBV6-5	ASSPDRQGWQPQH
TRBJ1-5	TRBV30	AWSVGGNQPQH
TRBJ2-5	TRBV15	ATSRDRRQGETQY
TRBJ2-7	TRBV2	ASSELRFQY
TRBJ1-5	TRBV19	ASSIAVDNQPQH
TRBJ1-2	TRBV6-2/TRBV6-3	ASSYPGTGPGYT
TRBJ2-2	TRBV7-8	ASSWGGTAGELF
TRBJ2-2	TRBV21-1	ASSKSGGGDTGELF
TRBJ1-2	TRBV7-3	ASSLLGADYGYT
TRBJ2-5	TRBV3-1/TRBV3-2	ASSPAGQYQETQY
TRBJ2-4	TRBV5-5	ASSSARVSKNIQY
TRBJ2-3	TRBV5-1	ASGTAEGSDTQY
TRBJ2-1	TRBV9	ASRETGDNEQF
TRBJ1-1	TRBV5-4	ASSFSRNTEAF
TRBJ1-2	TRBV6-1	ASSEGYRGWDYGYT
TRBJ2-7	TRBV6-5	ASSYSKAYEQY
TRBJ2-7	TRBV3-1/TRBV3-2	ASSPDGPYEQY
TRBJ2-1	TRBV4-1	ASSQALPGGDEQF
TRBJ2-5	TRBV11-3	ASSLGGGLGRETQY
TRBJ2-5	TRBV4-3	ASSQGPGLVEETQY
TRBJ2-4	TRBV19	ASSGRQGENIQY
TRBJ1-3	TRBV9	ASSFAEDTIY
TRBJ2-1	TRBV6-2/TRBV6-3	ASSYNLRTASSYNEQF
TRBJ2-7	TRBV7-9	ASSLEGIEYEQY
TRBJ1-5	TRBV27	ASSFQGSNQPQH
TRBJ1-6	TRBV7-9	ASSSGGARNNSPLH
TRBJ1-1	TRBV12-3/TRBV12-4	ASSFGNTEAF
TRBJ2-7	TRBV28	ASSVQASSYEQY
TRBJ2-7	TRBV19	ASSIRDTSYEQY
TRBJ2-2	TRBV10-3	AISETPGQMSGELF
TRBJ2-2	TRBV7-6	ASSLDVGANTGELF
TRBJ2-5	TRBV5-1	ASSLGTSGAGETQY
TRBJ2-7	TRBV18	ASSLTGFPDDREQY
TRBJ2-1	TRBV18	ASSPGTDTTYNEQF
TRBJ1-5	TRBV10-3	AIREGQDQPQH
TRBJ1-2	TRBV2	ASRPGTGAFNYGYT
TRBJ2-7	TRBV5-1	ASSLVSWAPSTYEQY
TRBJ2-5	TRBV7-9	ASSSMTGVQETQY
TRBJ2-3	TRBV5-6	ASSLGGVGDTQY
TRBJ1-3	TRBV19	ASSEGAGNTIY
TRBJ2-3	TRBV4-1	ASSPVPTGVTSTDTQY
TRBJ2-7	TRBV19	ASSIGPGSSYEQY
TRBJ2-1	TRBV10-3	AISRDGNYNEQF
TRBJ1-2	TRBV10-3	AISEGMDRAGGYT
TRBJ1-2	TRBV7-2	ASSLGRSGYT
TRBJ1-1	TRBV18	ASTRQGRAEAF